This is a list of T cell receptor beta chains from one sample in a study of CD8+ T cells in alopecia areata. Method: immunoSEQ multiplex PCR; TCRdb's copy keeps in-frame clones and lacks some. The sample comprises some 82,000 clones, roughly 51% of which are singletons, and about 6% rests with the top ten. Source material: NKG2D-high CD8+ T cells sorted from blood. The receptor source for this set is a human donor with alopecia areata. CDR3s include the opening cysteine and the closing phenylalanine or tryptophan. D genes are given only for firm matches. Rows give clone size only sometimes, using once, few, many, or a class for an expanded clone.

d_call j_call clone_size v_call cdr3_aa cdr3_nt
TRBD2 TRBJ2-3 - TRBV27 CASSLLAGADTQYF TGTGCCAGCAGTTTGCTGGCGGGGGCAGATACGCAGTATTTT
- TRBJ2-1 - TRBV29-1 CSVESPNEQFF TGCAGCGTTGAATCCCCTAATGAGCAGTTCTTC
- TRBJ2-1 - TRBV30 CAWSVLAYNEQFF TGTGCCTGGAGTGTACTAGCCTACAATGAGCAGTTCTTC
TRBD1 TRBJ2-3 - TRBV27 CASSKKQGYTDTQYF TGTGCCAGCAGTAAAAAACAGGGGTACACAGATACGCAGTATTTT
- TRBJ1-1 - TRBV2 CASSDSMNTEAFF TGTGCCAGCAGTGACAGTATGAACACTGAAGCTTTCTTT
- TRBJ2-1 - TRBV30 CAWSPSDEQFF TGTGCCTGGAGTCCCTCCGATGAGCAGTTCTTC
TRBD2 TRBJ2-7 - TRBV30 CAWSVQKWVAGDPYEQYF TGTGCCTGGAGTGTACAAAAGTGGGTAGCGGGGGACCCCTACGAGCAGTACTTC
- TRBJ1-1 - TRBV2 CASQGNTEAFF TGTGCCAGCCAGGGGAACACTGAAGCTTTCTTT
TRBD1 TRBJ2-7 - TRBV29-1 CSVETGTGGYEQYF TGCAGCGTTGAAACAGGGACAGGGGGTTACGAGCAGTACTTC
- TRBJ2-7 few TRBV28 CASSSYGEQYF TGTGCCAGCAGTTCATACGGAGAGCAGTACTTC
TRBD2 TRBJ2-5 - TRBV7-9 CASSLLGRLQETQYF TGTGCCAGCAGCTTACTCGGGAGGCTACAGGAGACCCAGTACTTC
TRBD2 TRBJ2-7 - TRBV13 CASSLMSGGKYEQYF TGTGCCAGCAGCCTGATGAGCGGGGGGAAATACGAGCAGTACTTC
- TRBJ2-5 few TRBV11-3 CASSLLTRGVETQYF TGTGCCAGCAGCCTACTGACAAGGGGCGTGGAGACCCAGTACTTC
- TRBJ1-2 - TRBV29-1 CSVSDGDYGYTF TGCAGCGTATCGGACGGTGACTATGGCTACACCTTC
- TRBJ1-1 - TRBV5-4 CASSSGGTEAFF TGTGCCAGCAGCTCCGGTGGGACTGAAGCTTTCTTT
TRBD1 TRBJ2-5 - TRBV29-1 CSGKRQGTWETQYF TGCAGCGGGAAAAGACAGGGGACATGGGAGACCCAGTACTTC
- TRBJ2-1 - TRBV7-9 CASSLVASSGEQFF TGTGCCAGCAGCTTGGTAGCTAGCTCAGGCGAGCAGTTCTTC
TRBD1 TRBJ2-7 - TRBV30 CAWKVRDSSYEQYF TGTGCCTGGAAAGTCCGGGACAGTTCCTACGAGCAGTACTTC
TRBD1 TRBJ2-7 - TRBV10-2 CASTTGAPSYEQYF TGCGCCAGCACGACAGGGGCTCCTTCCTACGAGCAGTACTTC
TRBD1 TRBJ2-1 - TRBV5-6 CASSSATGFHEQFF TGTGCCAGCAGCTCCGCGACAGGGTTCCATGAGCAGTTCTTC
- TRBJ1-1 - TRBV25-1 CASIQGTEAFF TGTGCCAGCATACAGGGCACTGAAGCTTTCTTT
- TRBJ2-1 - TRBV9 CASATTGYNEQFF TGTGCCAGCGCAACGACTGGCTACAATGAGCAGTTCTTC
- TRBJ1-6 - TRBV7-3 CASSLDSSYNSPLHF TGTGCCAGCAGCTTAGACAGTTCCTATAATTCACCCCTCCACTTT
- TRBJ2-5 - TRBV29-1 CSVEEWADQETQYF TGCAGCGTTGAAGAATGGGCCGATCAAGAGACCCAGTACTTC
- TRBJ2-1 - TRBV9 CASSSIEADWEQFF TGTGCCAGCAGTTCCATTGAGGCGGACTGGGAGCAGTTCTTC
TRBD2 TRBJ2-1 - TRBV5-1 CASSLLAGGLSSYRDEQFF TGCGCCAGCAGCCTCCTAGCGGGAGGCTTAAGCTCCTACAGGGATGAGCAGTTCTTC
- TRBJ2-5 - TRBV27 CASSLSPMGLQETQYF TGTGCCAGCAGTTTATCGCCGATGGGCCTTCAAGAGACCCAGTACTTC
- TRBJ2-1 few TRBV30 CAWIMGTRESGEQFF TGTGCCTGGATTATGGGGACTCGGGAGTCAGGGGAGCAGTTCTTC
- TRBJ2-5 - TRBV28 CASSLEGNPQETQYF TGTGCCAGCAGTTTAGAGGGAAATCCCCAAGAGACCCAGTACTTC
- TRBJ1-1 few TRBV28 CASSFGASDTEAFF TGTGCCAGCAGTTTCGGGGCGTCGGACACTGAAGCTTTCTTT
TRBD1 TRBJ1-1 - TRBV6-6 CASSYTLGGERAFF TGTGCCAGCAGTTACACGTTAGGGGGCGAGAGGGCTTTCTTT
- TRBJ2-7 - TRBV4-1 CASSQDLDEQYF TGCGCCAGCAGCCAAGATCTCGACGAGCAGTACTTC
- TRBJ2-2 - TRBV30 CAWSFPGELFF TGTGCCTGGAGTTTTCCGGGGGAGCTGTTTTTT
TRBD2 TRBJ2-3 - TRBV29-1 CSVIVAGAPGTDTQYF TGCAGCGTTATAGTAGCGGGGGCGCCTGGCACAGATACGCAGTATTTT
- TRBJ1-2 few TRBV4-2 CASSFSNSYGYTF TGTGCCAGCAGCTTTTCTAACAGCTATGGCTACACCTTC
- TRBJ2-3 - TRBV14 CASSQVGEYTQYF TGTGCCAGCAGCCAAGTCGGGGAGTATACGCAGTATTTT
TRBD2 TRBJ2-3 - TRBV28 CASRRGIRLTDTQYF TGTGCCAGCAGGCGGGGGATCCGACTCACAGATACGCAGTATTTT
TRBD1 TRBJ1-1 - TRBV29-1 CSVWTGSTEAFF TGCAGCGTTTGGACAGGGAGTACTGAAGCTTTCTTT
- TRBJ1-4 - TRBV29-1 CSAKTGWFSRKLFF TGCAGCGCAAAAACAGGGTGGTTCTCGAGAAAACTGTTTTTT
TRBD2 TRBJ2-5 - TRBV4-1 CASSQDPGGGGQETQYF TGCGCCAGCAGCCAAGATCCGGGCGGCGGGGGTCAAGAGACCCAGTACTTC
- TRBJ2-5 few TRBV7-2 CASSLATTRGETQYF TGTGCCAGCAGCTTAGCGACTACCCGGGGGGAGACCCAGTACTTC
TRBD1 TRBJ2-7 few TRBV2 CASREQGATYEQYF TGTGCCAGCAGAGAACAGGGGGCTACGTACGAGCAGTACTTC
TRBD2 TRBJ2-5 - TRBV27 CATARSGGWQETQYF TGTGCCACTGCACGGTCGGGAGGATGGCAAGAGACCCAGTACTTC
TRBD2 TRBJ2-1 - TRBV9 CASSMRAGGLKNEQFF TGTGCCAGCAGCATGAGAGCGGGGGGGCTCAAGAATGAGCAGTTCTTC
TRBD2 TRBJ2-5 - TRBV6-5 CASTTPGLESTQYF TGTGCCAGCACAACTCCGGGACTAGAATCGACCCAGTACTTC
- TRBJ1-1 - TRBV27 CASSLGPEAFF TGTGCCAGCAGTCTCGGTCCCGAAGCTTTCTTT
- TRBJ2-7 - TRBV2 CASRGTGTGVTYEQYF TGTGCCAGCAGGGGGACCGGGACGGGGGTAACTTACGAGCAGTACTTC
- TRBJ2-1 - TRBV5-6 CASSFVDEQFF TGTGCCAGCAGCTTTGTCGATGAGCAGTTCTTC
- TRBJ1-1 - TRBV29-1 CSVANTEAFF TGCAGCGTGGCGAACACTGAAGCTTTCTTT
- TRBJ2-1 - TRBV20-1 CSASRDNEQFF TGCAGTGCTAGTAGGGACAATGAGCAGTTCTTC
- TRBJ2-5 - TRBV2 CASSEAVGTKTQYF TGTGCCAGCAGTGAAGCGGTCGGCACAAAGACCCAGTACTTC
- TRBJ2-7 few TRBV29-1 CSVEFPGGFNYEQYF TGCAGCGTTGAATTTCCCGGGGGCTTCAATTACGAGCAGTACTTC
TRBD1 TRBJ1-5 - TRBV30 CAWTTGGNQPQHF TGTGCCTGGACCACAGGGGGAAATCAGCCCCAGCATTTT
- TRBJ2-5 - TRBV2 CASSGQSETQYF TGTGCCAGCAGTGGACAGTCGGAGACCCAGTACTTC
- TRBJ2-7 - TRBV4-1 CASSQDFGSSYEQYF TGCGCCAGCAGCCAAGATTTTGGGAGCTCCTACGAGCAGTACTTC
- TRBJ2-1 - TRBV27 CASSLWGTGTYNEQFF TGTGCCAGCAGTTTATGGGGAACGGGGACCTACAATGAGCAGTTCTTC
TRBD1 TRBJ2-1 few TRBV5-1 CASSLRDSGYNEQFF TGCGCCAGCAGCTTGAGGGACAGTGGTTACAATGAGCAGTTCTTC
- TRBJ1-1 - TRBV28 CASSMVDRAGYSNTEAFF TGTGCCAGCAGTATGGTTGACAGAGCAGGATATTCGAACACTGAAGCTTTCTTT
- TRBJ2-7 - TRBV27 CASNLSPLGEQYF TGTGCCAGCAATTTATCCCCTTTGGGGGAGCAGTACTTC